This T cell receptor (beta chain) appears in the sequencing data of a study of sequential checkpoint blockade in melanoma. At the level of the study: Maintenance nivolumab came after either treatment sequence.

Only in-frame clones appear in the TCRdb table, and some are missing; sequencing was by immunoSEQ multiplex PCR. This sample has around 15,000 clones, with less than 55% found just once. V was trimmed by 0 bases and J by 2 bases, leaving 13 bases between them. The CDR3 sequence is 16 residues long. Germline V lookup: CDR1 MNHNS, CDR2 SASEGT. Treatment indicated: randomized to nivolumab then ipilimumab (arm A) or the reverse (arm B). The source was CD8+ T cells sorted from blood (inferred from file names), collected from a patient given nivolumab and ipilimumab in sequence. V and J are TRBV6-1 and TRBJ1-2; D ambiguous. This TCR derives from a human donor with melanoma. CDR3 protein: CASSEAIRRENYGYTF. For the CDR3, the DNA is TGTGCCAGCAGTGAAGCAATAAGGAGGGAAAACTATGGCTACACCTTC.